This T cell receptor (beta chain) appears in the sequencing data of a study of identical twins listed by TCRdb under 2016. For context, the study as a whole: To test whether fetal clonotypes persist, the study used deep sequencing on TCR alpha and beta repertoires from monozygotic twins, unrelated adults of various ages, and cord blood. Replicate twin experiments were performed at different times using different library preparation protocols to rule out contamination. General conclusions and limits of the study: Abundant cord blood beta clonotypes had fewer insertions, young adult naive repertoires showed a similar but weaker trend, and memory repertoires showed no such trend. Because the same donors could not be followed over many years, conclusions were based on cross-sectional statistical analysis. In monozygotic twins, out-of-frame TCR alpha sharing was systematically underestimated by recombination models, although the models agreed with sharing between unrelated individuals. Invariant T cells such as MAIT and iNKT could partly confound zero-insertion analyses, though diverse VJ usage argued against this for most clonotypes. Excess twin sharing in beta out-of-frame sequences was weaker because fewer shared sequences lowered the signal-to-noise ratio. Compared with coincidental sharing between unrelated individuals, an excess of low generation-probability sequences was observed among out-of-frame TCR alpha sequences shared between twins.

At least ten counts were recorded for this clonotype. This receptor's antigen is unknown. No much larger clone is present one base from it, and per-base qualities are unavailable. Only healthy Caucasian donors were included. The twin cohort consisted of three pairs of female monozygotic twins, all aged about 18 to 30 years. The RNA used for TCR libraries was isolated from peripheral blood mononuclear cells. Library preparation was by 5' RACE. Reads for this sample came from an Illumina HiSeq 2000. Template switching added a universal primer binding site, and the final cDNA carried a unique molecular identifier that allowed TCR cDNA molecules to be counted accurately. First-strand cDNA for TCR alpha and beta chains was synthesized from specific primers in the conserved constant-segment region. To control for contamination, every cDNA library carried two barcodes: a SMART-Mk sample barcode plus Illumina barcodes. TruSeq adapter sequences, together with Illumina sample barcodes, were added in two successive PCR steps. Sequencing of the TCR alpha and beta cDNA libraries was done on the Illumina HiSeq platform using custom primers. Per the source publication's procedure: MiGEC was used to process raw reads and extract unique molecular identifiers, and MiXCR was used to find CDR3 positions. For each individual, recombination models were inferred using an EM algorithm with the repgenHMM and IGoR tools. Shared clonotype analysis was performed with the tcR package in R, normalizing sharing by the product of cloneset sizes. To study raw recombination without the effects of thymic and clonal selection, out-of-frame nonproductive sequences were analyzed. TCRdb trimmed the raw reads at Q25, called clones with MiXCR and kept productive beta chains. Every entry covers one CDR3 protein and lists the most common genes and DNA from its rows. The V and J calls were determined by TCRdb, not by the authors. The sample table shows around 960,000 distinct CDR3 sequences, and approximately 13% are seen once. 1.5% to 2% of the sample rests with the top ten.

From the cysteine up to the phenylalanine, the CDR3 has a length of 17 residues. Only the CDR3 DNA is retained, 51 bases long and in frame from the first base. From a lookup of the germline V gene, CDR1 and CDR2 are ENHRY and SYGVKD. V loses 0 bases of germline sequence and J loses 8 bases, and the interval between the two ends is 21 bases. These data were also filed under a second study, of yellow fever vaccine responses in identical twins. As the second paper documents: The T cell response to vaccination in identical twins was reported by the authors to appear partly convergent and partly personalized. The study precisely tracked vaccine-responding T cell clones in identical twins.

The specimen was PBMCs. This TCR was recovered from a woman in her late teens or twenties in good health. The rearranged segments are TRBV10-3 and TRBJ2-3; 6 matching bases give a weak D call of TRBD1. Read as DNA, the sequence is TGTGCCATCAGTGAGTCGGGACAACTCTCCCCCAGATTTACGCAGTATTTT. It is translated as CAISESGQLSPRFTQYF.